Below, 30 T cell receptor beta chains from the same sample are listed, as sequenced in a study of blood T cell repertoires in COVID-19. The protocol was immunoSEQ multiplex PCR, while the TCRdb copy is restricted to in-frame clones and leaves out a portion. The repertoire has about 270,000 clones, approximately 89% of them found once; the top ten carry 8.5% to 9%. Sample: peripheral blood. The receptors derive from a man between 40 and 49 years old with active or convalescent COVID-19.

The rearrangement uses TRBV6-6 and TRBJ2-7; 9 nucleotides align to TRBD2. The J segment lost 4 bases and the V segment lost 5 bases, leaving 15 bases of the junction unmatched. The CDR3 has 17 residues. Germline CDR1 reads MNHNY; CDR2 reads SVGAGI (reference sequence). The CDR3 nucleotides read TGTGCCAGCAGTCCCCCCTACGGGACTAGCCGATCATACGAGCAGTACTTC. Protein sequence: CASSPPYGTSRSYEQYF.

This rearrangement joins TRBV24-1 to TRBJ2-3; no clear D. Trimming pared 9 bases from V and 3 bases from J, leaving 9 bases between. Germline V gene data show CDR1 as KGHDR and CDR2 as SFDVKD. This CDR3 spans 12 amino acids. The CDR3: CATGHETDTQYF. As DNA, the CDR3 is TGTGCCACCGGGCACGAGACAGATACGCAGTATTTT.

The chain has TRBV27 and TRBJ1-1, with TRBD1 matching over 8 bases. Looked up from germline, CDR1 is MNHEY and CDR2 is SMNVEV (reference sequence). The CDR3 runs to 15 residues. Unmatched junction bases numbered 5, after V lost 5 bases and J lost 0 bases. The CDR3 DNA sequence: TGTGCCAGCAGTCCCCGACAGGGGTTGAACACTGAAGCTTTCTTT. Translated, it gives CASSPRQGLNTEAFF.

The chain carries TRBV7-6 and TRBJ2-7; a weak D match, TRBD1 (5 bases). Germline CDR1 reads SGHVS; CDR2 reads FNYEAQ. This CDR3 has 14 amino acids. Trimming shortened V by 3 bases and J by 5 bases, and 14 bases separated the two germline ends. The CDR3 DNA reads TGTGCCAGCAGCTTTTCAGGGATCATCCACGAGCAGTACTTC. Translated: CASSFSGIIHEQYF.

Only one count was recorded for this clone. The V gene is TRBV5-4, the J gene TRBJ2-7; D is unresolved. CDR3 size: 13 residues. Deletions cut 2 bases from V and 7 bases from J, with 13 bases between. Germline CDR1 SGHNT, CDR2 YYREEE (reference sequence). The CDR3 DNA sequence: TGTGCCAGCAGCTTTCCTACGCTGCGGGAGCAGTACTTC. The encoded protein is CASSFPTLREQYF.

CDR3 nucleotides: TGTGCCAGTAATACAGGGACAGGGTTGAATCAGCCCCAGCATTTT. Amino acid sequence: CASNTGTGLNQPQHF. The chain joins TRBV19 to TRBJ1-5, with 9 bases lining up with TRBD1. Unmatched junction bases numbered 8, after V lost 7 bases and J lost 4 bases. CDR1 and CDR2 (germline): LNHDA, SQIVND (reference sequence). The CDR3 extends over 15 amino acids. Variable domain in full (rest from reference TRBV19 and TRBJ1-5): DGGITQSPKYLFRKEGQNVTLSCEQNLNHDAMYWYRQDPGQGLRLIYYSQIVNDFQKGDIAEGYSVSREKKESFPLTVTSAQKNPTAFYLCASNTGTGLNQPQHFGDGTRLSIL.

The chain recombines TRBV30 with TRBJ2-1, with 7 bases lining up with TRBD1. The CDR3 length is 13 residues. The trim removed 4 bases at V and 5 bases at J, leaving 5 bases unmatched. Germline V lookup: CDR1 GTSNPN, CDR2 SVGIG (reference sequence). In DNA, the CDR3 is TGTGCCTGGACGGGACAGCTGGACAATGAGCAGTTCTTC. This sequence encodes CAWTGQLDNEQFF.

This clone was detected only once. CDR3 loop: CATSGRAGYTGELFF. In DNA, the CDR3 is TGTGCCACCAGTGGGCGTGCGGGCTACACCGGGGAGCTGTTTTTT. V and J are TRBV24-1 and TRBJ2-2; TRBD2 might be the D (5 bases). The CDR3 has 15 residues. Trimming stripped 5 bases from V and 3 bases from J, with 12 bases between. Per germline, CDR1 KGHDR and CDR2 SFDVKD.

The CDR3 DNA reads as TGTGCCAGCAGCCAAAGGCAGGATGGGCCCCAGCATTTT. Protein product: CASSQRQDGPQHF. The chain combines TRBV3-1 (or the pseudogene TRBV3-2) with TRBJ1-5; D is uncertain. The CDR3 length is 13 residues. V lost 2 bases and J 9 bases, leaving 11 bases between the germline ends. Germline-derived CDR1 and CDR2 are LGHDT and YNNKEL (reference sequence).

This clone was seen many times. The rearrangement links TRBV9 to TRBJ2-1; 12 bases fit TRBD2. This CDR3 region has 15 residues. The trim removed 6 bases at V and 0 bases at J, leaving 1 base unmatched. CDR1 and CDR2 from the germline V gene are SGDLS and YYNGEE. CDR3 region: CASTSGGDSYNEQFF. The CDR3 DNA reads as TGTGCCAGCACTAGCGGGGGGGACTCCTACAATGAGCAGTTCTTC.

The rearrangement links TRBV7-3 to TRBJ1-2; 7 bases are shared with TRBD1. V lost 5 bases to trimming and J lost 1 base; unmatched junction nucleotides: 7. CDR1 and CDR2 from the germline V gene are SGHTA and FQGTGA. The CDR3 sequence is 15 residues long. Here the CDR3 DNA reads TGTGCCAGCAGCGGCGGGACAGACCGTAACTATGGCTACACCTTC. Translation: CASSGGTDRNYGYTF.

V usage is TRBV9 and J usage is TRBJ2-1, with D unresolved. V lost 3 bases, J lost 8 bases, and 6 bases lay in between. The CDR3 sequence is 11 residues long. Germline lookup yields CDR1 SGDLS and CDR2 YYNGEE. The CDR3 bases are TGTGCCAGCAGCGATACACATGAGCAGTTCTTC. Translated: CASSDTHEQFF.

The rearrangement joins TRBV28 to TRBJ1-3; 7 bases line up with TRBD1. The CDR3 has 15 residues. V lost 8 bases and J lost 5; bases outside the gene matches: 12. Germline-derived CDR1 and CDR2 are MDHEN and SYDVKM. CDR3: CASEGLPGGRNTIYF. CDR3 sequence (DNA): TGTGCCAGCGAGGGACTGCCAGGGGGGCGAAACACCATATATTTT.

The rearrangement links TRBV6-6 to TRBJ1-1; 12 bases line up with TRBD1. Germline V gene data show CDR1 as MNHNY and CDR2 as SVGAGI (reference sequence). V shed 7 bases, J shed 10 bases, and the junction held 7 bases outside the gene matches. The CDR3 covers 13 residues. CDR3 DNA sequence: TGTGCCAGCATTCCCCGGGACAGGGGGCGAGCTTTCTTT. This encodes CASIPRDRGRAFF.

The gene calls are TRBV25-1 and TRBJ2-5, with 8 bases matching TRBD1. The ends lost 4 bases at V and 5 bases at J; junction bases unmatched: 9. CDR3 size: 15 residues. Germline CDR1 reads MGHDK; CDR2 reads SYGVNS. CDR3 sequence: CASSGWTGPSETQYF. The CDR3 DNA reads TGTGCCAGCAGTGGGTGGACAGGGCCGTCGGAGACCCAGTACTTC.

This clone was observed a handful of times. This chain connects TRBV11-2 to TRBJ2-3; TRBD1 matches at 10 bases. The CDR3 extends over 17 amino acids. Losses at the gene ends were 3 bases for V and 4 bases for J; bases not matched to a gene: 10. CDR1 is SGHAT, CDR2 FQNNGV, per germline. The chain's CDR3 is CASSFRRDRGMPDTQYF. CDR3 coding DNA: TGTGCCAGCAGCTTCCGCCGGGACAGGGGAATGCCAGATACGCAGTATTTT.

The V and J genes are TRBV4-1 and TRBJ2-7; a weak D match, TRBD1 (6 bases). The V gene's germline CDR1 is MGHRA and CDR2 YSYEKL. The CDR3 sequence is 15 residues long. Trimming cost V 0 bases and J 4 bases, with 13 bases left between them. CDR3 sequence (DNA): TGCGCCAGCAGCCAAGATAAACAGGGTTGGTACGAGCAGTACTTC. As protein: CASSQDKQGWYEQYF.

The chain couples TRBV5-4 to TRBJ1-1; a weak D match, TRBD1 (6 bases). Germline loops: CDR1 SGHNT, CDR2 YYREEE (reference sequence). The CDR3 contains 14 residues. V gave up 4 bases and J gave up 5 bases, with 15 bases separating them. The CDR3 loop reads CASSRRGGPTEAFF. The CDR3 DNA is TGTGCCAGCAGCCGAAGGGGGGGTCCGACTGAAGCTTTCTTT. Complete variable domain (other parts from reference TRBV5-4 and TRBJ1-1): ETGVTQSPTHLIKTRGQQVTLRCSSQSGHNTVSWYQQALGQGPQFIFQYYREEENGRGNFPPRFSGLQFPNYSSELNVNALELDDSALYLCASSRRGGPTEAFFGQGTRLTVV.

The rearrangement links TRBV27 to TRBJ1-5, with unresolved D. The germline CDR1 and CDR2 sequences are MNHEY and SMNVEV (reference sequence). With 1 base removed from V and 4 bases from J, the gap between germline ends came to 11 bases. The CDR3 covers 15 residues. As DNA, the CDR3 is TGTGCCAGCAGTTTATTCCCCCCGGGAAATCAGCCCCAGCATTTT. Encoded protein: CASSLFPPGNQPQHF.

The V and J genes are TRBV7-9 and TRBJ2-7; no reliable D call. This CDR3 comprises 12 residues. Germline V gene data show CDR1 as SEHNR and CDR2 as FQNEAQ (reference sequence). V lost 5 bases to trimming and J lost 7 bases, with 12 bases between them. The CDR3 DNA reads as TGTGCCAGCAGCCGTGACTTATCGGAGCAGTACTTC. Translation gives CASSRDLSEQYF.

The chain employs TRBV11-2 and TRBJ2-1; 7 bases are shared with TRBD2. V lost 6 bases, J lost 5 bases, and 10 bases stayed unmatched. The germline gives CDR1 SGHAT, CDR2 FQNNGV. The CDR3 extends over 15 amino acids. CDR3 DNA sequence: TGTGCCAGCAGGGGGAGGGGAATGGGTCACAATGAGCAGTTCTTC. Translating gives CASRGRGMGHNEQFF.

This chain connects TRBV3-1 (or the pseudogene TRBV3-2) to TRBJ2-2; 7 bases match TRBD2. The CDR3 covers 15 residues. CDR1 LGHDT and CDR2 YNNKEL come from the germline V gene (reference sequence). With V trimmed by 2 bases and J by 7 bases, 7 bases remained unmatched. The CDR3 bases are TGTGCCAGCAGCCAAAAGGGGAGGGGATACGGGGAGCTGTTTTTT. It is translated as CASSQKGRGYGELFF.

The chain carries TRBV29-1 and TRBJ1-1; TRBD1 matches at 7 bases. This CDR3 is built from 14 residues. Per germline, CDR1 SQVTM and CDR2 ANQGSEA. The V and J ends lost 7 bases and 5 bases, in that order; junction bases with no gene match: 13. CDR3 residues: CSARTGRVRTEAFF. The CDR3 DNA follows: TGCAGCGCCCGGACAGGACGGGTAAGAACTGAAGCTTTCTTT.

The V call is TRBV5-1, the J call TRBJ1-2; possibly TRBD1 for D (5 bases). The CDR3 has 16 amino acids. V was clipped by 4 bases and J by 1 base, with 17 bases between them. From germline, CDR1 is SGHRS and CDR2 YFSETQ. As DNA, the CDR3 is TGCGCCAGCAGCCCCGGCGGGAGGGACGGTAACTATGGCTACACCTTC. Translated: CASSPGGRDGNYGYTF.

The chain employs TRBV6-5 and TRBJ1-6; D uncertain. Deletions cut 6 bases from V and 9 bases from J, with 15 bases between. CDR1 and CDR2 (germline): MNHEY, SVGAGI. The CDR3 has 14 amino acids. In DNA, the CDR3 is TGTGCCAGCAGCCTCGAGGCACTCGGTTCACCCCTCCACTTT. Amino acid sequence: CASSLEALGSPLHF.

The chain carries TRBV30 and TRBJ2-7; D is ambiguous. Trimming removed 2 bases from V and 3 bases from J, with 8 bases in between. The CDR3 has 12 amino acids. Germline CDR1 is GTSNPN and CDR2 is SVGIG (reference sequence). The CDR3 DNA follows: TGTGCCTGGAGTTCCTCAGGCTACGAGCAGTACTTC. Amino acid sequence: CAWSSSGYEQYF.

CDR3 protein: CASSVNADRFLDQPQHF. CDR3 nucleotide sequence: TGTGCCAGCAGCGTAAACGCCGACAGATTTCTTGATCAGCCCCAGCATTTT. The V call is TRBV7-3, the J call TRBJ1-5; TRBD1 is a possible D gene (5 bases). Germline V gene data show CDR1 as SGHTA and CDR2 as FQGTGA. The CDR3 is made up of 17 amino acids. With 5 bases removed from V and 5 bases from J, the gap between germline ends came to 22 bases.

V and J are TRBV6-5 and TRBJ1-2; 8 bases are a match to TRBD1. The germline CDR1 and CDR2 sequences are MNHEY and SVGAGI. V trimming: 6 bases; J trimming: 3 bases; junction bases outside the gene matches: 0. This CDR3 contains 12 residues. The DNA for the CDR3 is TGTGCCAGCAGACAGGGGGACTATGGCTACACCTTC. Translated, it gives CASRQGDYGYTF.

This clone was observed once. V is TRBV9 and J is TRBJ1-1, with 7 bases lining up with TRBD1. Unmatched junction bases numbered 9, after V lost 0 bases and J lost 4 bases. Germline assignment: CDR1 SGDLS and CDR2 YYNGEE. The CDR3 spans 16 residues. CDR3 in amino acids: CASSVAPGQLRTEAFF. CDR3 DNA sequence: TGTGCCAGCAGCGTAGCTCCGGGACAGCTTCGCACTGAAGCTTTCTTT.

This chain joins TRBV19 and TRBJ1-4; possible D gene TRBD1, 5 bases. Trimming removed 4 bases at V and 11 bases at J, with 20 bases between. Germline lookup yields CDR1 LNHDA and CDR2 SQIVND (reference sequence). The CDR3 is 15 amino acids. CDR3 sequence: CASSTLTAPERKLFF. The CDR3 nucleotides are TGTGCCAGTAGTACCCTGACAGCACCAGAACGGAAACTGTTTTTT.